Reported below is one T cell receptor (beta chain). This clonotype was seen only a few times. Its antigen remains undetermined. Qualities for individual bases were not recorded, and no much larger clone is one base off. V was cut back by 4 bases and J by 3 bases, leaving a gap of 16 bases between them. The cysteine opens and the phenylalanine closes a CDR3 of 16 amino acids. Only the CDR3 region is kept as DNA, spanning 48 bases read in frame from base 1. The germline V gene encodes CDR1 SGDLS and CDR2 YYNGEE. These data belong to a study of identical twins (dated by TCRdb to 2016 to 2018). As for the study more broadly: TCR alpha and beta repertoires from monozygotic twins, unrelated adults of various ages and cord blood were deep-sequenced to test whether fetal clonotypes persist. To rule out contamination, the twin experiments were replicated at different times with different library preparation protocols.

The protocol used for the library was 5' RACE. The sequencing machine was an Illumina HiSeq 2000. A universal primer binding site was introduced by template switching, and a unique molecular identifier was present in the final cDNA, enabling accurate counting of TCR cDNA molecules. First-strand cDNA for TCR alpha and beta chains was synthesized from specific primers in the conserved constant-segment region. To control for contamination, every cDNA library carried two barcodes: a SMART-Mk sample barcode plus Illumina barcodes. TruSeq adapter sequences and Illumina sample barcodes were added in two successive PCR steps. TCR alpha and beta cDNA libraries were sequenced on the Illumina HiSeq platform with custom primers. Under the source paper's analysis protocol: MiGEC processed the raw reads to extract unique molecular identifiers, while MiXCR was used to determine the CDR3 positions. Recombination models were inferred per individual with the repgenHMM and IGoR tools using an EM algorithm. The tcR package in R was used for shared clonotype analysis, with sharing normalized by the product of cloneset sizes. To study raw recombination free of thymic and clonal selection effects, out-of-frame nonproductive sequences were analyzed. TCRdb redid the processing of the public reads, applying fastp at Q25 and MiXCR, and retained in-frame beta chains. Under each unique CDR3 protein, matching rows form one entry showing the most common genes and DNA. The V and J calls, along with clone size, are taken from TCRdb and not from the paper's own processing. Present in this sample are around 480,000 distinct CDR3 sequences, around 15% of which were seen just once. The ten most abundant clones make up approximately 1% of the sample.

Every donor in the study was a healthy Caucasian. The twin cohort comprised three pairs of female monozygotic twins, all aged roughly 18 to 30 years. Positive isolation kits from Invitrogen were used to isolate the CD4+ and CD8+ T cell populations. Results and caveats for the whole study, not just this receptor: Because the same donors could not be followed over many years, the conclusions relied on cross-sectional statistical analysis. Out-of-frame TCR alpha sharing in monozygotic twins was systematically underestimated by recombination models, whereas sharing between unrelated individuals was in agreement with the recombination models. Abundant cord blood beta clonotypes carried fewer insertions; young adult naive repertoires showed a weaker similar trend, while memory repertoires showed none. A weaker excess of twin sharing was found in beta out-of-frame sequences because the signal-to-noise ratio was lowered by fewer shared sequences. Invariant T cells such as MAIT and iNKT could partly confound zero-insertion analyses, though diverse VJ usage argued against this for most clonotypes. Compared with coincidental sharing between unrelated individuals, out-of-frame TCR alpha sequences shared between twins had an excess of sequences with low generation probability.

The same data also went into a second study, on yellow fever vaccine responses in identical twins. Looking at the second paper: According to the authors, the vaccine-induced T cell response in identical twins seemed to be partly convergent and partly specific to each individual. Focusing on identical twins, the study followed the T cell clones that responded to the vaccine, and did so with precision.

Sequenced: CD4+ T cells sorted from blood. The sequence was obtained from a young woman in good health. The V and J genes are TRBV9 and TRBJ2-2; no D gene can be assigned with confidence. DNA sequence: TGTGCCAGCAGCAGAGACCCCAGACACGACACCGGGGAGCTGTTTTTT. Its protein reads: CASSRDPRHDTGELFF.